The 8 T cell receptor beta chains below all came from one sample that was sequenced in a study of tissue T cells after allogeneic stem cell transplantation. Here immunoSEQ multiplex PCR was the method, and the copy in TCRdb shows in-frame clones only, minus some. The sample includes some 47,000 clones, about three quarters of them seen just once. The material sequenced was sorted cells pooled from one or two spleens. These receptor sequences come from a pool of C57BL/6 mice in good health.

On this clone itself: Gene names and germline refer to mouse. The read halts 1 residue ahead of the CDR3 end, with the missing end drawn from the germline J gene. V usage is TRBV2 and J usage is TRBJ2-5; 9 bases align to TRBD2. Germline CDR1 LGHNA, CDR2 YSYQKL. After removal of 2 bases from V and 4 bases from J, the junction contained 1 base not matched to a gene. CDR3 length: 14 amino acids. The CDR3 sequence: CASSQNWGEDTQYF. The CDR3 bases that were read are TGTGCCAGCAGCCAAAACTGGGGGGAAGACACCCAGTAC. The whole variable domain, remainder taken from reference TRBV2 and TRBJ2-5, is DPKIIQKPKYLVAVTGSEKILICEQYLGHNAMYWYRQSAKKPLEFMFSYSYQKLMDNQTASSRFQPQSSKKNHLDLQITALKPDDSATYFCASSQNWGEDTQYFGPGTRLLVL.

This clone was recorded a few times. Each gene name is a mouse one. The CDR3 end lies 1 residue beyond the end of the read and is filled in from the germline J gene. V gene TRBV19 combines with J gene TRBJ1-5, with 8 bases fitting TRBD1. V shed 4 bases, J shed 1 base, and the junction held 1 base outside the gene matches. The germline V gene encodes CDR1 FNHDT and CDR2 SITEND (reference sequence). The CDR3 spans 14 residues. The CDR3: CASSHRGNNQAPLF. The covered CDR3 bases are TGTGCCAGCAGTCACAGGGGGAACAACCAGGCTCCGCTT.

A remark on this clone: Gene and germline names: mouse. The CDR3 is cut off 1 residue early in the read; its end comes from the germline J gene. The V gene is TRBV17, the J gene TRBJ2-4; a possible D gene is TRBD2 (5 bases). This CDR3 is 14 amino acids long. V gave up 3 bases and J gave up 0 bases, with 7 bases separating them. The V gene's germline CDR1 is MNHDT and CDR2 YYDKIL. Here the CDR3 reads CASSRMGSQNTLYF. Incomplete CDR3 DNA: TGTGCTAGCAGTAGGATGGGGAGTCAAAACACCTTGTAC.

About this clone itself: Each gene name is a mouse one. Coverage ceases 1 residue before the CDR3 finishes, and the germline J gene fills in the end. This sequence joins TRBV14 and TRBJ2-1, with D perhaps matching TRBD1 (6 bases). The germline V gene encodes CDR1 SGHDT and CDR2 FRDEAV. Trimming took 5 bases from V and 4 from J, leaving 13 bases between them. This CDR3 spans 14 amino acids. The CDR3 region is CASRLRDKYAEQFF. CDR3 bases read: TGTGCCAGCAGACTCCGGGACAAGTATGCTGAGCAGTTC.

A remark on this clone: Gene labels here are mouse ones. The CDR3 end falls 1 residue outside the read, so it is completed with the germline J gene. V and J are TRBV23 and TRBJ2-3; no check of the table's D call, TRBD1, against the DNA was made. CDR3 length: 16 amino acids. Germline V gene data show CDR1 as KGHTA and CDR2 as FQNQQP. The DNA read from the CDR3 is TGCTCCAGCAGTCAAACCGGGACAGGGAGTGCAGAAACGCTGTAT. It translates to CSSSQTGTGSAETLY. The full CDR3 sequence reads CSSSQTGTGSAETLYF.

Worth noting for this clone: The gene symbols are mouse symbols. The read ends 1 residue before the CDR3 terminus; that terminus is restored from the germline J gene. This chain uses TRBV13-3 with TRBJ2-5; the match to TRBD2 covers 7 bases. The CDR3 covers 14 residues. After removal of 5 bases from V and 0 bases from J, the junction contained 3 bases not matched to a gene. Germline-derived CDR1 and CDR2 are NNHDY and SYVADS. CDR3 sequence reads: CASSNWGNQDTQYF. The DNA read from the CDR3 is TGTGCCAGCAGCAACTGGGGTAACCAAGACACCCAGTAC.

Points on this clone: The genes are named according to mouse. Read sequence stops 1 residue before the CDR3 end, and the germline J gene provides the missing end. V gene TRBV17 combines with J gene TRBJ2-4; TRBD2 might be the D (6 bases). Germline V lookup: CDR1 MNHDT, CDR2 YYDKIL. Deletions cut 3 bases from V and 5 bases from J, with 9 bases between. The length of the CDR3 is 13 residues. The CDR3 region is CASSSRWGNTLYF. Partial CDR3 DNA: TGTGCTAGCAGTAGTCGCTGGGGAAACACCTTGTAC.

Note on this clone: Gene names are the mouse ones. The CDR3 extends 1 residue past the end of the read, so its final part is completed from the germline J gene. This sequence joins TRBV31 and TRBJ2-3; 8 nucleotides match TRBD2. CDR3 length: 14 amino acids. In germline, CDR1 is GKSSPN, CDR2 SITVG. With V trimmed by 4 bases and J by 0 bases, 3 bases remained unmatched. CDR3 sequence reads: CAWTLGESAETLYF. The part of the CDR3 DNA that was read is TGTGCCTGGACACTGGGGGAAAGTGCAGAAACGCTGTAT.